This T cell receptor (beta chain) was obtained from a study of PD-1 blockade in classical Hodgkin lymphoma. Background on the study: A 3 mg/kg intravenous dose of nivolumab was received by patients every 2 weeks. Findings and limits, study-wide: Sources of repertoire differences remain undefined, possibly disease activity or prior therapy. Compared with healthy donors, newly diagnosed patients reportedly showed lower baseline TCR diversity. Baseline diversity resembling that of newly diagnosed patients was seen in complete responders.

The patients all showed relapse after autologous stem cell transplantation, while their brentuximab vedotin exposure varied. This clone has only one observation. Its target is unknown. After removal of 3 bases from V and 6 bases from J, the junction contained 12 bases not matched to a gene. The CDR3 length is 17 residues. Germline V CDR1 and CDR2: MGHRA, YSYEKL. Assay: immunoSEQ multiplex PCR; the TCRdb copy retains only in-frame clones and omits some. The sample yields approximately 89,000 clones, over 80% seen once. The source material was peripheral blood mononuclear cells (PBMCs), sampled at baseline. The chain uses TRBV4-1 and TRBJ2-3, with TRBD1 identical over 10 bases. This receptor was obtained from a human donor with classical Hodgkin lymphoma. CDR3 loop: CASSQDRDRGWFDTQYF. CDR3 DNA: TGCGCCAGCAGCCAGGATCGGGACAGGGGATGGTTTGATACGCAGTATTTT.